This T cell receptor (beta chain) is drawn from a study of OX40 agonist ivuxolimab in advanced cancers. Broader study findings: Clonal expansion from baseline to week 6 occurred in both CD4+ and CD8+ T cells.

For this clone: No antigen is known for it.

TCRdb keeps only in-frame clones here, not all; method: immunoSEQ multiplex PCR. Here the sample spans about 21,000 clones, over 75% being singletons. Peripheral blood came from all dose cohorts at three timepoints. The CDR3 is 15 amino acids. Trimming removed 5 bases from V and 7 bases from J, with 20 bases in between. Germline lookup yields CDR1 LGHNA and CDR2 YSLEER. The chain carries TRBV4-3 and TRBJ1-2; D remains ambiguous. The source of this sequence is an adult with an advanced solid tumor such as melanoma, head and neck, liver or kidney cancer. The sample was CD4+ or CD8+ T cells sorted from blood, taken in a trial of the OX40 agonist ivuxolimab. CDR3 amino acids: CASSARPDLVGGYTF. Here the CDR3 DNA reads TGCGCCAGCAGCGCTCGCCCCGACCTGGTGGGTGGCTACACCTTC.